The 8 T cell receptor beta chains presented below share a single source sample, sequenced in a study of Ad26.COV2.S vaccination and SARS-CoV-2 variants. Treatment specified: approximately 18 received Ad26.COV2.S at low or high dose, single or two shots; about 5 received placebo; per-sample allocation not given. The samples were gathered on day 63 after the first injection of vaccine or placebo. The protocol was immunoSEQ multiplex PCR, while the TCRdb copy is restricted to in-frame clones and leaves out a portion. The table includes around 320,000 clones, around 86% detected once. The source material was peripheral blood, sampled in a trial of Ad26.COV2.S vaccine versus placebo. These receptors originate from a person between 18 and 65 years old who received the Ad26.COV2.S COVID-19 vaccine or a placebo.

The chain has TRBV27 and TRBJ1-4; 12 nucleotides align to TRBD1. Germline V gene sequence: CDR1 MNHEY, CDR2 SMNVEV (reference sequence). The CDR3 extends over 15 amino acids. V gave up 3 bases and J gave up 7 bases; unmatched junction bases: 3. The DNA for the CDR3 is TGTGCCAGCAGTTTCAGGGACAGGGGGCGTGAAAAACTGTTTTTT. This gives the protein CASSFRDRGREKLFF.

CDR3: CSVPQGGEGEKLFF. Written as DNA, the CDR3 is TGCAGCGTTCCCCAGGGAGGGGAGGGTGAAAAACTGTTTTTT. The genes are TRBV29-1 and TRBJ1-4, with a tentative D call TRBD1 (5 bases). V was shortened by 5 bases and J by 7 bases, with 17 bases between the two germline ends. The CDR3 extends over 14 amino acids. CDR1 and CDR2 from the germline V gene are SQVTM and ANQGSEA.

The CDR3 DNA reads as TGTGCCAGCAGCGTAGTGGCTACCCTGTGGGCTGAAGCTTTCTTT. Its translation is CASSVVATLWAEAFF. The genes are TRBV9 and TRBJ1-1, with D uncertain. V was pared by 0 bases and J by 6 bases, with 15 bases between. The CDR3 sequence is 15 residues long. Per germline, CDR1 SGDLS and CDR2 YYNGEE.

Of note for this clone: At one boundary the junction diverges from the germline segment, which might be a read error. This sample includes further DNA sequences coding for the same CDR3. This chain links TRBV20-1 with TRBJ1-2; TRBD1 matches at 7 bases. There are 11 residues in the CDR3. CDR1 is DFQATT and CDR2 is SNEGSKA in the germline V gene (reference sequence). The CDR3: CSARDRAGYTF. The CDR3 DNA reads TGCAGTGCCAGAGACAGGGCTGGCTACACCTTC.

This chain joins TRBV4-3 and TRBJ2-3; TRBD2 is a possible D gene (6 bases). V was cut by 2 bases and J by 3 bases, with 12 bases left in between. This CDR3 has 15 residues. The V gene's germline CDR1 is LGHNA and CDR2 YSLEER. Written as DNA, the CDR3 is TGCGCCAGCAGCCAACTAGCGTTAGGGACAGATACGCAGTATTTT. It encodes CASSQLALGTDTQYF.

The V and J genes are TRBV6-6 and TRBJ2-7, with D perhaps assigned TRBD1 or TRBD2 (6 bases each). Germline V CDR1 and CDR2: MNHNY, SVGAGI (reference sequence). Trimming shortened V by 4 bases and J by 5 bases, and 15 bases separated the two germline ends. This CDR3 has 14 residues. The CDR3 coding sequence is TGTGCCAGCAGTTTCCCGGGGGACATTAACGAGCAGTACTTC. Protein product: CASSFPGDINEQYF.

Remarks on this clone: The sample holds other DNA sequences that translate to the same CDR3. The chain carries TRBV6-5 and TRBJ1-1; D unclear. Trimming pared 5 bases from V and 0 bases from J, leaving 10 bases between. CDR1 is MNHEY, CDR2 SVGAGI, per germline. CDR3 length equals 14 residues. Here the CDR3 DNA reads TGTGCCAGCAGTCCCCGCAGTCTGAACACTGAAGCTTTCTTT. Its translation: CASSPRSLNTEAFF.

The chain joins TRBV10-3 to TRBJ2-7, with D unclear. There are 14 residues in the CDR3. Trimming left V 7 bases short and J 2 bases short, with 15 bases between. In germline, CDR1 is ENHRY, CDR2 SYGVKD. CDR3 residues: CAITPGPSPYEQYF. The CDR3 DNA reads TGTGCCATCACCCCGGGCCCCAGCCCCTACGAGCAGTACTTC.